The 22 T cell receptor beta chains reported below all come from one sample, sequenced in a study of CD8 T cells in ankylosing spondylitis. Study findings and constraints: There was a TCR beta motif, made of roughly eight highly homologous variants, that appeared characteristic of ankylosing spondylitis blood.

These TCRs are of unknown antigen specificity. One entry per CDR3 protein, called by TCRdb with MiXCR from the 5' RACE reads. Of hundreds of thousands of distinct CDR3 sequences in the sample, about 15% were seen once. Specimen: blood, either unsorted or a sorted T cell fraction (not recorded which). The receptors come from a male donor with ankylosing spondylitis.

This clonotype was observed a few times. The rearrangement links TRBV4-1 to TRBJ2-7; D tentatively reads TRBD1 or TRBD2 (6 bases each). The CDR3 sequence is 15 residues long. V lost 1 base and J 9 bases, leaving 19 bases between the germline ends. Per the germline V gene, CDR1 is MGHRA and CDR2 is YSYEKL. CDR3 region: CASSQAIGTGARQYF. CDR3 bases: TGCGCCAGCAGCCAAGCGATCGGGACGGGGGCGCGGCAGTACTTC.

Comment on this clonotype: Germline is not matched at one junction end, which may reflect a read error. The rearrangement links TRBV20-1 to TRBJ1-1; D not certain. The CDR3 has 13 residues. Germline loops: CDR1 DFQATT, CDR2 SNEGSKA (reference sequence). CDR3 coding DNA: TGCTGTGCTTCCCACCTTGGCGGCACTGAAGCTTTCTTT. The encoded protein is CCASHLGGTEAFF.

The CDR3: CSAPKSGTSGTNEQFF. CDR3 sequence (DNA): TGCAGTGCTCCTAAATCCGGGACTAGCGGGACTAATGAGCAGTTCTTC. The rearrangement links TRBV20-1 to TRBJ2-1; 13 bases are shared with TRBD2. The length of the CDR3 is 16 residues. J gave up 7 bases and V 5 bases, and 11 bases lay outside the gene matches. Per the germline V gene, CDR1 is DFQATT and CDR2 is SNEGSKA (reference sequence).

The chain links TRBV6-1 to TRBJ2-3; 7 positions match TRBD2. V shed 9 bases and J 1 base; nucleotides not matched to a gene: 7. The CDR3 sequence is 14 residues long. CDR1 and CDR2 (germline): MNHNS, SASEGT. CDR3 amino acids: CASSVRGGTDTQYF. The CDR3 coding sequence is TGTGCCAGTTCTGTTCGGGGGGGCACAGATACGCAGTATTTT.

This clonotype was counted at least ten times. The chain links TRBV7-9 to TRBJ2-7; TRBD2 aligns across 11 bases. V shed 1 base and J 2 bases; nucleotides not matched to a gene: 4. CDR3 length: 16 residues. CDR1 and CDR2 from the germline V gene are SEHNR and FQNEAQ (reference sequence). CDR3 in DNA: TGTGCCAGCAGCTTAGGGGGGACTAGCGGAACCTACGAGCAGTACTTC. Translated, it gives CASSLGGTSGTYEQYF.

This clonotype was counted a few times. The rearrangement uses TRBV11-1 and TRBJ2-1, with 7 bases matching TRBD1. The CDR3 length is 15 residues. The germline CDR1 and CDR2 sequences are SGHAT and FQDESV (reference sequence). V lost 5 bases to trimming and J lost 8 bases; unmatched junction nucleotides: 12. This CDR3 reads CASSRQGYLVDEQFF. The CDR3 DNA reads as TGTGCCAGCAGCCGACAGGGATACCTAGTAGATGAGCAGTTCTTC.

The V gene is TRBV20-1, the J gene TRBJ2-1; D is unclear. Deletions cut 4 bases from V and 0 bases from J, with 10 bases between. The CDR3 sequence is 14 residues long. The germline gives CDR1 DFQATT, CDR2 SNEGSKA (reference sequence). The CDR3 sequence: CSAKDRSSYNEQFF. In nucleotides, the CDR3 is TGCAGTGCTAAGGATCGGAGCTCCTACAATGAGCAGTTCTTC.

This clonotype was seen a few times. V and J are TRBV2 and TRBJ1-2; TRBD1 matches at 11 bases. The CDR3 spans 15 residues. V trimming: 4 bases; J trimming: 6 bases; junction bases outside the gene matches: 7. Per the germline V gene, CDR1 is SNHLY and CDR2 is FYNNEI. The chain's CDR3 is CASSGTGGAPNGYTF. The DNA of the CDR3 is TGTGCCAGCAGTGGGACAGGGGGCGCGCCGAATGGCTACACCTTC. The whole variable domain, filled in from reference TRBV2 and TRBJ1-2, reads EPEVTQTPSHQVTQMGQEVILRCVPISNHLYFYWYRQILGQKVEFLVSFYNNEISEKSEIFDDQFSVERPDGSNFTLKIRSTKLEDSAMYFCASSGTGGAPNGYTFGSGTRLTVV.

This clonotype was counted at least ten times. This CDR3 is CASSRSAGEETQYF. The CDR3 DNA follows: TGTGCCAGCTCCCGCTCTGCGGGAGAAGAGACCCAGTACTTC. The chain is built from TRBV2 and TRBJ2-5, with 7 bases matching TRBD2. The junction had 9 bases not matched to a gene; V was cut back by 8 bases and J by 3 bases. This CDR3 is 14 amino acids long. Germline V gene data show CDR1 as SNHLY and CDR2 as FYNNEI.

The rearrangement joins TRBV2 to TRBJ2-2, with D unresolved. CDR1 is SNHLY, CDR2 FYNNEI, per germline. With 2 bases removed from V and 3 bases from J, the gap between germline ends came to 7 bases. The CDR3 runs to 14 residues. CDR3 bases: TGTGCCAGCAGTGAATCAAGGGACACCGGGGAGCTGTTTTTT. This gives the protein CASSESRDTGELFF.

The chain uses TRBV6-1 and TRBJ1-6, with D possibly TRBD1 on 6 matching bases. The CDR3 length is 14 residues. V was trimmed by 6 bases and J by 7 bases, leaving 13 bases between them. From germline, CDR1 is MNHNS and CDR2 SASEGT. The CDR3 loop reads CASRGTGPNSPLHF. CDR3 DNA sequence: TGTGCCAGCAGAGGCACAGGGCCCAATTCACCCCTCCACTTT.

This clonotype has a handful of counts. CDR3 nucleotide sequence: TGTGCCATCAGTGAAAGACTTTCTAGCACAGATACGCAGTATTTT. Translating gives CAISERLSSTDTQYF. This rearrangement joins TRBV10-3 to TRBJ2-3; D ambiguous. Trimming pared 3 bases from V and 0 bases from J, leaving 10 bases between. The CDR3 totals 15 residues. Germline CDR1 reads ENHRY; CDR2 reads SYGVKD.

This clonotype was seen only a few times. CDR3 nucleotide sequence: TGCGCCAGCAGCCCGCGGACAGGGCTCTCCTACGAGCAGTACTTC. Encoded protein: CASSPRTGLSYEQYF. The rearrangement joins TRBV5-1 to TRBJ2-7, with 8 bases lining up with TRBD1. Losses at the gene ends were 4 bases for V and 0 bases for J; bases not matched to a gene: 6. CDR1 is SGHRS, CDR2 YFSETQ, per germline. CDR3 size: 15 residues.

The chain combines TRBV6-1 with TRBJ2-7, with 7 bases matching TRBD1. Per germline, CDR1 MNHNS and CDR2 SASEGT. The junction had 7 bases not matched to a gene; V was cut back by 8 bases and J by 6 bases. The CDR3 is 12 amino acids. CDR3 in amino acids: CASAWTGVEQYF. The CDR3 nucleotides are TGTGCCAGCGCCTGGACAGGAGTCGAGCAGTACTTC.

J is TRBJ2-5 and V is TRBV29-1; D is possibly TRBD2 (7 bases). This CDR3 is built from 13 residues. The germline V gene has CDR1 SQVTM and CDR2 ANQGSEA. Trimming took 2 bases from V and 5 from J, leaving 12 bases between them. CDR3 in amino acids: CSVETGGGETQYF. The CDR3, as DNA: TGCAGCGTTGAAACGGGGGGCGGGGAGACCCAGTACTTC.

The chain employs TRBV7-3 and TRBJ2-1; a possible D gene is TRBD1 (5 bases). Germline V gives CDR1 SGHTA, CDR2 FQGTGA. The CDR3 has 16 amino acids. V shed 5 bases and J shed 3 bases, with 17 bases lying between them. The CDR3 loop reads CASSPQGPQFYNEQFF. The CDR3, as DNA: TGTGCCAGCAGCCCCCAGGGTCCCCAATTCTACAATGAGCAGTTCTTC.

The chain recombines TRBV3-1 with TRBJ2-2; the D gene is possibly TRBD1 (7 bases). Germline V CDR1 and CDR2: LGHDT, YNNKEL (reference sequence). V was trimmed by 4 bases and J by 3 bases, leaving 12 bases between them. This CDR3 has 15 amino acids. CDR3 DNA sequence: TGTGCCAGCAGCCGGGGGGACAGATACACCGGGGAGCTGTTTTTT. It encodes CASSRGDRYTGELFF.

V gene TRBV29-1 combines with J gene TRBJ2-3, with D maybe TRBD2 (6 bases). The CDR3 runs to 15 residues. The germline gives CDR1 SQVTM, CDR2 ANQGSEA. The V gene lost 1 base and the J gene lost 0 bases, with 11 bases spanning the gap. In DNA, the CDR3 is TGCAGCGTTGAAGGCGGGGTTTCTAGCACAGATACGCAGTATTTT. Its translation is CSVEGGVSSTDTQYF.

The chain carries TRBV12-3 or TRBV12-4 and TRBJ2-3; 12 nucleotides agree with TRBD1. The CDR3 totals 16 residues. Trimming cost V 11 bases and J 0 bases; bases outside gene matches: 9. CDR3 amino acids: CASTGTGGRSTDTQYF. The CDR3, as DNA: TGTGCCTCTACCGGGACAGGGGGCCGTAGCACAGATACGCAGTATTTT.

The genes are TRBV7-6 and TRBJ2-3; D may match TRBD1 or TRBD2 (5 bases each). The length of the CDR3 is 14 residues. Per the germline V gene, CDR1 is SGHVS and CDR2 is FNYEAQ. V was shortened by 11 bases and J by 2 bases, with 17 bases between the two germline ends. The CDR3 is CAVRDRVHTDTQYF. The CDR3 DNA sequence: TGTGCCGTACGGGACCGCGTCCACACAGATACGCAGTATTTT.

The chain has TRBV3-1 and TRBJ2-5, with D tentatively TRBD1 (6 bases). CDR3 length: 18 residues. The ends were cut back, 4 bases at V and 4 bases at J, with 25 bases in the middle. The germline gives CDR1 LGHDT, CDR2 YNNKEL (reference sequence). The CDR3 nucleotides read TGTGCCAGCAGCCGCCTAGACAGGCCCAAGTATGCTGCAGAGACCCAGTACTTC. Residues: CASSRLDRPKYAAETQYF.

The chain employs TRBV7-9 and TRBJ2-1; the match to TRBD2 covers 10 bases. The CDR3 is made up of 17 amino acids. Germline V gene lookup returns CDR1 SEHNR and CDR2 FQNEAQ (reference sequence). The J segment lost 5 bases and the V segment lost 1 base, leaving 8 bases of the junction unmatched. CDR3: CASSLVVTSGENNEQFF. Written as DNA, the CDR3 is TGTGCCAGCAGCTTAGTTGTTACTAGCGGGGAAAACAATGAGCAGTTCTTC. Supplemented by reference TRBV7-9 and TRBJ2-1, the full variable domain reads DTGVSQNPRHKITKRGQNVTFRCDPISEHNRLYWYRQTLGQGPEFLTYFQNEAQLEKSRLLSDRFSAERPKGSFSTLEIQRTEQGDSAMYLCASSLVVTSGENNEQFFGPGTRLTVL.